This T cell receptor (beta chain) was identified in a study of blood T cell repertoires in COVID-19. As for the study in general: The United States, Italy and Spain were the sources of the acute and convalescent COVID-19 samples.

In the authors' workflow: The assay estimated nucleated cells by amplifying reference gene primers. Method: immunoSEQ multiplex PCR; TCRdb's copy keeps in-frame clones and lacks some. That table furnishes V, J and clone size, whereas the DNA furnished D and trimming. The profile shows 110,000 to 150,000 clones, 80% to 85% of them singletons. Germline CDR1 is SGHDN and CDR2 is FVKESK. This CDR3 is 12 amino acids long. Trimming removed 4 bases at V and 9 bases at J, with 10 bases between. The TCR sequence derives from a human donor in a cohort sampled during active COVID-19. The chain employs TRBV14 and TRBJ2-1; D might be TRBD1 (5 bases). The specimen was peripheral blood. CDR3 loop: CASSPGAGEQFF. The CDR3 region has the DNA TGTGCCAGCAGCCCTGGGGCCGGTGAGCAGTTCTTC. The variable domain in full, with the rest retrieved from reference TRBV14 and TRBJ2-1, is EAGVTQFPSHSVIEKGQTVTLRCDPISGHDNLYWYRRVMGKEIKFLLHFVKESKQDESGMPNNRFLAERTGGTYSTLKVQPAELEDSGVYFCASSPGAGEQFFGPGTRLTVL.